This T cell receptor beta chain was documented in a study of monozygotic twins with inflammatory bowel disease. Study-level points and caveats: Varying immunosuppressive regimens may have increased patient repertoire variability.

To note about this clonotype: Its matching antigen is unknown.

The quantity of total RNA per TCR library was about 3,300 ng. Template-switch reactions added UMIs with a 6-nucleotide sample barcode. Each CDR3 protein gets one entry in TCRdb, which reprocessed the 5' RACE reads and gives no DNA. This sample's table has 350,000 to 500,000 distinct CDR3 sequences. Collection of a 2.5 ml blood sample took place per donor. The TCR sequence derives from a human donor with ulcerative colitis or Crohn's disease, or a healthy co-twin of an affected twin (not recorded which). The specimen was blood.

CDR3 sequence: CASSLVGGVETQYF. This chain uses TRBV5-1 with TRBJ2-5; TCRdb returns TRBD2, unconfirmable since there is no DNA. This CDR3 contains 14 residues. Per the germline V gene, CDR1 is SGHRS and CDR2 is YFSETQ.